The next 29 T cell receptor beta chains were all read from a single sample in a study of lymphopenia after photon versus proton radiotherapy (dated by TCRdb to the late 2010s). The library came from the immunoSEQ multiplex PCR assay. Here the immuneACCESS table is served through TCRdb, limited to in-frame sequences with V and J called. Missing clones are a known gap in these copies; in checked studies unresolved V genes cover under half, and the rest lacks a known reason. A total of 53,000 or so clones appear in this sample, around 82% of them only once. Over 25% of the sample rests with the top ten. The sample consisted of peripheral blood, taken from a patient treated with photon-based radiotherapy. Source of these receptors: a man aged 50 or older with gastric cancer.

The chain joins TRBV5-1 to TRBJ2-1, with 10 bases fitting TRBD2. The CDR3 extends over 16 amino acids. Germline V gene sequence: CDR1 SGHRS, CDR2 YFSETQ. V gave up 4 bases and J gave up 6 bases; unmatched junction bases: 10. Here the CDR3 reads CASSTSGRASGNEQFF. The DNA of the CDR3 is TGCGCCAGCAGCACGAGCGGGAGGGCCTCGGGCAATGAGCAGTTCTTC.

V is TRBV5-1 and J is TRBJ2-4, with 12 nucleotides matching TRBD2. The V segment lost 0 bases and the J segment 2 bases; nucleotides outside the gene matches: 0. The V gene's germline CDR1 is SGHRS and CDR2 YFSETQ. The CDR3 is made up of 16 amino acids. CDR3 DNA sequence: TGCGCCAGCAGCTTGGGGACTAGCGGGACCAAAAACATTCAGTACTTC. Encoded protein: CASSLGTSGTKNIQYF.

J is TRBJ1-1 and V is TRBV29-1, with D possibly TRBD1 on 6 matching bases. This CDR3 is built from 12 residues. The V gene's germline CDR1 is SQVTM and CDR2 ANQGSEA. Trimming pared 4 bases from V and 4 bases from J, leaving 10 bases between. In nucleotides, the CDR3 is TGCAGCGTTGCACAGGGATCCACTGAAGCTTTCTTT. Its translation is CSVAQGSTEAFF.

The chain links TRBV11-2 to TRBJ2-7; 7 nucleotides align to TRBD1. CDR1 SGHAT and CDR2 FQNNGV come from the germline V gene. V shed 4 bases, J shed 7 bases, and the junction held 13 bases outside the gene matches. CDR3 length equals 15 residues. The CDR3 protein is CASSSLGGQVNEQYF. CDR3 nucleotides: TGTGCCAGCAGCTCGTTAGGTGGACAGGTCAATGAGCAGTACTTC.

CDR3 nucleotide sequence: TGTGCCAGCAGCTTAGTCAGGGACAGCCCTCCCTACGAGCAGTACTTC. Translation: CASSLVRDSPPYEQYF. This chain connects TRBV7-6 to TRBJ2-7; 7 nucleotides match TRBD1. CDR3 length equals 16 residues. Germline CDR1 is SGHVS and CDR2 is FNYEAQ. Trimming removed 1 base from V and 2 bases from J; junction bases left unmatched: 8. The full variable domain, rest sourced from reference TRBV7-6 and TRBJ2-7, is GAGVSQSPRYKVTKRGQDVALRCDPISGHVSLYWYRQALGQGPEFLTYFNYEAQQDKSGLPNDRFSAERPEGSISTLTIQRTEQRDSAMYRCASSLVRDSPPYEQYFGPGTRLTVT.

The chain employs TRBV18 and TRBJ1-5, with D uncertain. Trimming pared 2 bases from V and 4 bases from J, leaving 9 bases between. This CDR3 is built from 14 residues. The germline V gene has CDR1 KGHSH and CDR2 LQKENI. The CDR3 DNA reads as TGTGCCAGCTCACCATCGGTAAGGAATCAGCCCCAGCATTTT. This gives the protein CASSPSVRNQPQHF.

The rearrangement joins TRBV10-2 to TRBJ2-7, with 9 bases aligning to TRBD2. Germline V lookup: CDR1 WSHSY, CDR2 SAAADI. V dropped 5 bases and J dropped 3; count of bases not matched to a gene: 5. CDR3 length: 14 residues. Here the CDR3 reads CASSSLAGSYEQYF. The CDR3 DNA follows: TGCGCCAGCAGTTCTCTAGCGGGAAGCTACGAGCAGTACTTC.

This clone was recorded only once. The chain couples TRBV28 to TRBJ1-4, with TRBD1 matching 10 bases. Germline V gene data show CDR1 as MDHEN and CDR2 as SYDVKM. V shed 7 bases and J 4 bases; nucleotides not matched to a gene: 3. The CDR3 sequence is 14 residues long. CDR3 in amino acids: CASNDRGLNEKLFF. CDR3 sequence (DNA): TGTGCCAGCAATGACAGGGGGCTTAATGAAAAACTGTTTTTT.

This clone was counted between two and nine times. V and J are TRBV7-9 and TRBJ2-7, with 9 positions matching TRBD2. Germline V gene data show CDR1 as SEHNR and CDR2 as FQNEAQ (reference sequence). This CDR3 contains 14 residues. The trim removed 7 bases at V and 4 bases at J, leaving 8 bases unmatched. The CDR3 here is CASTPSGNPYEQYF. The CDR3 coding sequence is TGTGCCAGCACCCCTAGCGGGAACCCATACGAGCAGTACTTC.

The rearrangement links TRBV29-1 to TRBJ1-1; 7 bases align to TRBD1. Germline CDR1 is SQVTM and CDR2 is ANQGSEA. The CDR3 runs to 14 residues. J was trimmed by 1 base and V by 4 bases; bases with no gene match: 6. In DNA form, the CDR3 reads TGCAGCGTTGGATGGACAGGAGGGAACACTGAAGCTTTCTTT. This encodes CSVGWTGGNTEAFF.

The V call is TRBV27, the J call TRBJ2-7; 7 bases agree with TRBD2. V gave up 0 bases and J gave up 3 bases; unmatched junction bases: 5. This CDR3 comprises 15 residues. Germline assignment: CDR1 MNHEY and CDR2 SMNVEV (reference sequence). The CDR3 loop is CASSLSGSGDYEQYF. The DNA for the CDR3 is TGTGCCAGCAGTTTATCAGGCAGCGGGGACTACGAGCAGTACTTC.

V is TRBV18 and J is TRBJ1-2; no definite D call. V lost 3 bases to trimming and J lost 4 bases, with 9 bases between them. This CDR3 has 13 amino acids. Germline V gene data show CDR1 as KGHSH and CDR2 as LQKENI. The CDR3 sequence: CASSPEETYGYTF. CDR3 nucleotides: TGTGCCAGCTCACCTGAAGAAACCTATGGCTACACCTTC.

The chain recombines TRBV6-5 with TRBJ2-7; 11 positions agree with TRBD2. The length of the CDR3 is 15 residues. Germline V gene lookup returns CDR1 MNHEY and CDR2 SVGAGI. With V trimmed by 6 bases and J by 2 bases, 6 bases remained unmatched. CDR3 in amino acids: CASSSGTSGAYEQYF. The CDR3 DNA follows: TGTGCCAGCAGCTCCGGGACTAGCGGAGCCTACGAGCAGTACTTC.

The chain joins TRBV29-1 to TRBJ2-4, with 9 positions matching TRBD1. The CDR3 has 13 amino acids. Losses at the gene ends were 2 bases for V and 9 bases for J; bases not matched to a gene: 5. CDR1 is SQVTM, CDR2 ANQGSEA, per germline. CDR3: CSVETGGNGIQYF. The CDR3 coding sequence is TGCAGCGTTGAAACAGGGGGCAACGGCATTCAGTACTTC.

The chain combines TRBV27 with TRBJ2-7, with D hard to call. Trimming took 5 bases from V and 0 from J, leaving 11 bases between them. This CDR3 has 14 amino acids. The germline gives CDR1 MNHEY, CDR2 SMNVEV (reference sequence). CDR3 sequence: CASSGQESSYEQYF. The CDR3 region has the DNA TGTGCCAGCAGTGGCCAGGAGAGCTCCTACGAGCAGTACTTC.

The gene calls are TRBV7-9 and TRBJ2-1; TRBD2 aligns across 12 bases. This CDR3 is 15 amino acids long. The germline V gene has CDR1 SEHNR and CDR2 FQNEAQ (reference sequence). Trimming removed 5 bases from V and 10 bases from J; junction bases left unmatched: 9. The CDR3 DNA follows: TGTGCCAGCAGCACCTCTAGCGGGAGGGCCTGGGAGCAGTTCTTC. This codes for CASSTSSGRAWEQFF. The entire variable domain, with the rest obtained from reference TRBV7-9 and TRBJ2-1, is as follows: DTGVSQNPRHKITKRGQNVTFRCDPISEHNRLYWYRQTLGQGPEFLTYFQNEAQLEKSRLLSDRFSAERPKGSFSTLEIQRTEQGDSAMYLCASSTSSGRAWEQFFGPGTRLTVL.

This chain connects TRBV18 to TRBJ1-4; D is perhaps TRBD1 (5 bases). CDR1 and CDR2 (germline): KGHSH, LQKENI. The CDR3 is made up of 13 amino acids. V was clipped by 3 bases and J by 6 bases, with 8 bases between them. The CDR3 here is CASSPGRDEKLFF. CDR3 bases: TGTGCCAGCTCACCGGGACGGGATGAAAAACTGTTTTTT.

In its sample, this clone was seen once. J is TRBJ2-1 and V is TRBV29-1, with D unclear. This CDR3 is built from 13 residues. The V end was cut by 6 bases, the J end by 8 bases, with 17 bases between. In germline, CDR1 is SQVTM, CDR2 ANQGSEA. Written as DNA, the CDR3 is TGCAGCGTCCCCGTGGGCAGTTCTTATGAGCAGTTCTTC. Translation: CSVPVGSSYEQFF.

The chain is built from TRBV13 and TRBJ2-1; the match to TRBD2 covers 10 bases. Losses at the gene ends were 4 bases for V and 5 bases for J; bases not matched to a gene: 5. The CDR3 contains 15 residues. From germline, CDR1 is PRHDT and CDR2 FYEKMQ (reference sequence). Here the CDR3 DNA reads TGTGCCAGCAGCTCGAGCGGGAGGGCCCACAATGAGCAGTTCTTC. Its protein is CASSSSGRAHNEQFF.

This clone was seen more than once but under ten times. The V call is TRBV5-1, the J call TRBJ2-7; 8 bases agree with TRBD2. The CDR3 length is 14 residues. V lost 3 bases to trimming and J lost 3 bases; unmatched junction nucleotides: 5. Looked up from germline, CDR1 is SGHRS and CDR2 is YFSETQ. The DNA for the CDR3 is TGCGCCAGCAGCTCGCGGGGGACTAGCTACGAGCAGTACTTC. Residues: CASSSRGTSYEQYF.

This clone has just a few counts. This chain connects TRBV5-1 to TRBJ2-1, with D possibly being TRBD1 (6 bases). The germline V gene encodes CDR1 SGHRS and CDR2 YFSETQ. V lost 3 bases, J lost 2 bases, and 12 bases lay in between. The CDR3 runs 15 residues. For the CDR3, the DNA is TGCGCCAGCAGCTCAACCGGGACACCCTACAATGAGCAGTTCTTC. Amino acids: CASSSTGTPYNEQFF.

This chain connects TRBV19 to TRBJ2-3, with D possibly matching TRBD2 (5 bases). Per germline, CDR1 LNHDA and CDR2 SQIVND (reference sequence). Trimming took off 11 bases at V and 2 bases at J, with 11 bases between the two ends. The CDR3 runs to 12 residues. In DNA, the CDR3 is TGTGCCTCGACCGGGGACACAGATACGCAGTATTTT. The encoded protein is CASTGDTDTQYF.

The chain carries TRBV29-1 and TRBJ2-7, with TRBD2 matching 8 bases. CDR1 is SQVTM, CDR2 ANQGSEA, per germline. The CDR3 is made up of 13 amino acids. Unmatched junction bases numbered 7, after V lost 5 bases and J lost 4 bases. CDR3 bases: TGCAGCGTTCGAGATAGCGGGACGTACGAGCAGTACTTC. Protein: CSVRDSGTYEQYF.

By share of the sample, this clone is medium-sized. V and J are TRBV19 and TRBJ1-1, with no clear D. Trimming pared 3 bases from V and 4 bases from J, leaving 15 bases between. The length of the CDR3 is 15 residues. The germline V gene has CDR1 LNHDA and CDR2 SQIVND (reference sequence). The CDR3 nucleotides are TGTGCCAGTAGTATCCCGACCCATTTGGGCACTGAAGCTTTCTTT. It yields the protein CASSIPTHLGTEAFF.

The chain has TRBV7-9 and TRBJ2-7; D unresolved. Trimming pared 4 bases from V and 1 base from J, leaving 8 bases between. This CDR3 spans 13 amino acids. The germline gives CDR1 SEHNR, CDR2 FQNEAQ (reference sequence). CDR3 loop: CASSSGSSYEQYF. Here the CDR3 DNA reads TGTGCCAGCAGCTCAGGTTCGTCCTACGAGCAGTACTTC.

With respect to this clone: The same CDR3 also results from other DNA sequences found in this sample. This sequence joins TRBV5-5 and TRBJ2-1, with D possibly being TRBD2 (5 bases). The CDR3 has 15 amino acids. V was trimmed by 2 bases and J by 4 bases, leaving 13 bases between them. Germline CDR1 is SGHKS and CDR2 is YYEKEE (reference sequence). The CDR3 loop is CASSLAASGYNEQFF. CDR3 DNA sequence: TGTGCCAGCAGCTTAGCGGCCTCGGGGTACAATGAGCAGTTCTTC.

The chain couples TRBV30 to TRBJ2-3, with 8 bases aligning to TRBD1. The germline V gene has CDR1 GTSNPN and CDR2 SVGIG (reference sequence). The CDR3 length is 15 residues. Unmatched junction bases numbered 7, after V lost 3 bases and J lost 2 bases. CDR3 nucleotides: TGTGCCTGGAGGCCGGGACAGGCCCCCACAGATACGCAGTATTTT. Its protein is CAWRPGQAPTDTQYF.

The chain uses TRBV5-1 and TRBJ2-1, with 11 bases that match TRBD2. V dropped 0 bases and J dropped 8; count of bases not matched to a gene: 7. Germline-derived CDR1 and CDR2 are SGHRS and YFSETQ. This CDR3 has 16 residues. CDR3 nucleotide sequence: TGCGCCAGCAGCTTGGGCGGACTAGCGGGCCAGGATGAGCAGTTCTTC. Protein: CASSLGGLAGQDEQFF.

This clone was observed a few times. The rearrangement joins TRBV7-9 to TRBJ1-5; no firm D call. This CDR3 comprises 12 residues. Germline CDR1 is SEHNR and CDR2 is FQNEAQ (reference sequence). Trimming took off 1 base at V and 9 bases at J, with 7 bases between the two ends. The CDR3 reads CASSLVSGPQHF. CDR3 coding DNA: TGTGCCAGCAGCTTAGTGTCTGGGCCCCAGCATTTT.